What follows are 9 T cell receptor beta chains derived from one specimen sequenced in a study of human T cells and chemical hapten exposure. TCRdb re-called the RACE reads through MiXCR, storing one row per CDR3 protein. Of about 180,000 distinct CDR3 sequences detected, nearly 30% appear once; the ten largest clones hold 2.5% to 3.5%. Described time point: pre-sensitization, week 0. Treatment given: therapeutic diphenylcyclopropenone sensitization with weekly scalp DPC. The specimen was whole blood, collected in connection with sensitization to the hapten diphenylcyclopropenone (DPC). The receptors were gathered from a woman aged 30 to 39 with alopecia areata. Some clones in this sample may be carry-over from other donors' samples.

This chain connects TRBV5-1 to TRBJ1-2; 7 bases align to TRBD1. V gave up 0 bases and J gave up 6 bases; unmatched junction bases: 5. Germline V lookup: CDR1 SGHRS, CDR2 YFSETQ. CDR3 length equals 14 residues. The CDR3 protein is CASSLGQGEDGYTF. CDR3 bases: TGCGCCAGCAGCTTGGGACAGGGAGAAGATGGCTACACCTTC.

This clonotype was detected only a few times. The rearrangement links TRBV27 to TRBJ2-7; 9 positions match TRBD1. The CDR3 length is 15 residues. The junction had 7 bases not matched to a gene; V was cut back by 5 bases and J by 2 bases. Looked up from germline, CDR1 is MNHEY and CDR2 is SMNVEV (reference sequence). The CDR3 loop reads CASSGGGQGTYEQYF. Written as DNA, the CDR3 is TGTGCCAGCAGTGGGGGGGGACAGGGCACCTACGAGCAGTACTTC.

This clonotype was seen only a few times. This sequence joins TRBV20-1 and TRBJ2-1, with TRBD2 identical over 7 bases. V lost 7 bases, J lost 3 bases, and 6 bases stayed unmatched. This CDR3 region has 13 residues. Germline V gene sequence: CDR1 DFQATT, CDR2 SNEGSKA (reference sequence). Here the CDR3 reads CSVRTRDYNEQFF. The CDR3 nucleotides are TGCAGTGTAAGGACTAGGGACTACAATGAGCAGTTCTTC.

This chain links TRBV7-2 with TRBJ2-4; unclear D gene. CDR3 length equals 14 residues. Germline V CDR1 and CDR2: SGHTA, FQGNSA. V was trimmed by 5 bases and J by 0 bases, leaving 8 bases between them. DNA of the CDR3: TGTGCCAGCAGCGCACTACTAGCCAAAAACATTCAGTACTTC. It is translated as CASSALLAKNIQYF.

The chain employs TRBV2 and TRBJ1-1, with D possibly matching TRBD1 (5 bases). V gave up 9 bases and J gave up 8 bases, with 7 bases separating them. Germline CDR1 is SNHLY and CDR2 is FYNNEI. This CDR3 is built from 9 residues. The CDR3, as DNA: TGTGCCAGGGGGCCCGAAGCTTTCTTT. Residues: CARGPEAFF.

This clonotype was detected a few times. The chain links TRBV10-2 to TRBJ2-6; D gene unclear. The germline V gene encodes CDR1 WSHSY and CDR2 SAAADI. The V and J ends lost 6 bases and 2 bases respectively, with 14 bases between them. This CDR3 is built from 16 residues. The CDR3 DNA reads as TGCGCCAGCAGCCACTTTAGAGGAACTGGGGCCAACGTCCTGACTTTC. Translation: CASSHFRGTGANVLTF.

This clonotype appeared a few times. The V gene is TRBV10-3, the J gene TRBJ2-1; 10 bases line up with TRBD2. CDR3 length: 15 residues. Germline V gene lookup returns CDR1 ENHRY and CDR2 SYGVKD. The junction had 2 bases not matched to a gene; V was cut back by 4 bases and J by 2 bases. DNA of the CDR3: TGTGCCATCAGTGCTAGCGGGAGAGCCTACAATGAGCAGTTCTTC. Translation gives CAISASGRAYNEQFF.

The chain employs TRBV7-2 and TRBJ2-2; 11 bases are a match to TRBD2. The CDR3 runs to 18 residues. The ends lost 6 bases at V and 0 bases at J; junction bases unmatched: 9. Germline CDR1 and CDR2: SGHTA and FQGNSA. CDR3 nucleotides: TGTGCCAGCAGGTGGAGACTAGCGGGAACCGCGAACACCGGGGAGCTGTTTTTT. Residues: CASRWRLAGTANTGELFF.

A few counts support this clonotype. This chain joins TRBV29-1 and TRBJ1-1; D perhaps matches TRBD1 (5 bases). This CDR3 has 13 amino acids. The germline V gene encodes CDR1 SQVTM and CDR2 ANQGSEA. Between the trimmed V and J ends, which lost 6 bases and 0 bases, there was a span of 11 bases. For the CDR3, the DNA is TGCAGCGTGAAGAGGGGATTGAACACTGAAGCTTTCTTT. Its protein product is CSVKRGLNTEAFF. The full variable domain, in which reference TRBV29-1 and TRBJ1-1 provide the parts outside the CDR3, is SAVISQKPSRDICQRGTSLTIQCQVDSQVTMMFWYRQQPGQSLTLIATANQGSEATYESGFVIDKFPISRPNLTFSTLTVSNMSPEDSSIYLCSVKRGLNTEAFFGQGTRLTVV.